Presented here are 30 T cell receptor beta chains from one specimen sequenced in a study of T cell responses to AZD1222 COVID-19 vaccine. Generated by immunoSEQ multiplex PCR, the TCRdb table keeps only in-frame clones and is missing some. The repertoire includes some 150,000 clones, around 89% of them detected once, and roughly 16% sits in the top ten. Sequenced material: peripheral blood, taken on day 0 of AZD1222 vaccination. All receptors come from an adult in good health.

This sequence joins TRBV6-6 and TRBJ1-2; 9 bases align to TRBD1. CDR1 and CDR2 (germline): MNHNY, SVGAGI (reference sequence). The CDR3 runs to 15 residues. The ends lost 2 bases at V and 6 bases at J; junction bases unmatched: 7. The CDR3 spells CASSYPQGQGNGYTF. CDR3 coding DNA: TGTGCCAGCAGTTACCCCCAGGGACAGGGCAATGGCTACACCTTC.

This chain uses TRBV5-1 with TRBJ2-5; D unclear. V dropped 0 bases and J dropped 2 bases, with 8 bases sitting between them. The germline V gene encodes CDR1 SGHRS and CDR2 YFSETQ. CDR3 length: 14 residues. CDR3 DNA sequence: TGCGCCAGCAGCTTGGGGGCGGCTCAAGAGACCCAGTACTTC. Protein product: CASSLGAAQETQYF.

The J gene is TRBJ2-1, the V gene TRBV6-5; possible D gene TRBD2, 7 bases. This CDR3 is 15 amino acids long. Looked up from germline, CDR1 is MNHEY and CDR2 is SVGAGI. V was shortened by 2 bases and J by 4 bases, with 12 bases between the two germline ends. CDR3 protein: CASSYGGGNYNEQFF. Written as DNA, the CDR3 is TGTGCCAGCAGTTACGGCGGGGGCAATTACAATGAGCAGTTCTTC.

The J gene is TRBJ2-5, the V gene TRBV4-1, with a possible D match to TRBD1 (6 bases). Germline loops: CDR1 MGHRA, CDR2 YSYEKL. Deletions cut 1 base from V and 1 base from J, with 13 bases between. The CDR3 loop spans 16 amino acids. CDR3 region: CASSQVAGDPQETQYF. DNA for the CDR3: TGCGCCAGCAGCCAAGTTGCAGGGGACCCCCAAGAGACCCAGTACTTC.

The chain recombines TRBV3-1 (or the pseudogene TRBV3-2) with TRBJ2-7, with D possibly TRBD2 on 5 matching bases. The V and J ends lost 5 bases and 3 bases respectively, with 8 bases between them. The germline gives CDR1 LGHDT, CDR2 YNNKEL (reference sequence). This CDR3 is built from 12 residues. For the CDR3, the DNA is TGTGCCAGCAGCGGACTGGGCTACGAGCAGTACTTC. Its translation: CASSGLGYEQYF.

The chain uses TRBV11-3 and TRBJ2-5; 7 bases align to TRBD2. In germline, CDR1 is SGHNT, CDR2 YENEEA. The CDR3 has 15 amino acids. V gave up 0 bases and J gave up 5 bases; unmatched junction bases: 6. CDR3 DNA: TGTGCCAGCAGCTTAGAAGCGGGGAATGGGGAGACCCAGTACTTC. Protein product: CASSLEAGNGETQYF.

The chain combines TRBV9 with TRBJ2-7, with unresolved D. Trimming cost V 0 bases and J 2 bases, with 9 bases left between them. Per germline, CDR1 SGDLS and CDR2 YYNGEE. This CDR3 region has 14 residues. CDR3 DNA: TGTGCCAGCAGCGTAGAAGGGTTTACCTACGAGCAGTACTTC. It codes for CASSVEGFTYEQYF.

With respect to this clone: This sample also contains other DNA sequences that code for the same CDR3. The rearrangement uses TRBV18 and TRBJ1-1; maybe TRBD1 (5 bases). Trimming cost V 6 bases and J 3 bases, with 14 bases left between them. Germline V gene lookup returns CDR1 KGHSH and CDR2 LQKENI. The CDR3 runs 14 residues. CDR3 loop: CASSQGARDTEAFF. As DNA, the CDR3 is TGTGCCAGCTCCCAAGGGGCGCGGGACACTGAAGCTTTCTTT.

The chain combines TRBV2 with TRBJ2-3; D is unresolved. This CDR3 region has 15 residues. Per the germline V gene, CDR1 is SNHLY and CDR2 is FYNNEI. V was trimmed by 5 bases and J by 2 bases, leaving 14 bases between them. The CDR3 nucleotides read TGTGCCAGCAGTCCTAGGACGGTCGACACAGATACGCAGTATTTT. Amino acids: CASSPRTVDTDTQYF.

Remarks on this clone: A read error may account for a junction end that differs from germline. Here the CDR3 reads CASSLPGEGGPLGAF. CDR3 coding DNA: TGTGCCAGCAGCCTCCCCGGGGAGGGGGGGCCCCTGGGCGCCTTC. The V and J genes are TRBV5-4 and TRBJ2-7, with TRBD2 as a possible D gene (7 bases). The CDR3 has 15 residues. In germline, CDR1 is SGHNT, CDR2 YYREEE (reference sequence). Filled out from reference TRBV5-4 and TRBJ2-7, the complete variable domain reads ETGVTQSPTHLIKTRGQQVTLRCSSQSGHNTVSWYQQALGQGPQFIFQYYREEENGRGNFPPRFSGLQFPNYSSELNVNALELDDSALYLCASSLPGEGGPLGAFGPGTRLTVT.

This clone was recorded once. This sequence joins TRBV19 and TRBJ1-4; no reliable D call. Per the germline V gene, CDR1 is LNHDA and CDR2 is SQIVND (reference sequence). V was pared by 5 bases and J by 4 bases, with 11 bases between. The length of the CDR3 is 14 residues. The DNA of the CDR3 is TGTGCCAGTAGTGGCCGGGTGGATAATGAAAAACTGTTTTTT. This encodes CASSGRVDNEKLFF.

The chain couples TRBV7-9 to TRBJ2-7; 7 bases are a match to TRBD1. Germline trimming cut 6 bases from V and 2 bases from J; bases unmatched to any gene: 4. Germline V CDR1 and CDR2: SEHNR, FQNEAQ (reference sequence). CDR3 size: 13 residues. The CDR3 is CASSTQGAYEQYF. Written as DNA, the CDR3 is TGTGCCAGCAGTACGCAGGGGGCCTACGAGCAGTACTTC.

The chain recombines TRBV7-3 with TRBJ1-6; 8 nucleotides align to TRBD1. The junction had 8 bases not matched to a gene; V was cut back by 5 bases and J by 8 bases. Germline assignment: CDR1 SGHTA and CDR2 FQGTGA. The CDR3 is 15 residues long. DNA for the CDR3: TGTGCCAGCAGCCCCGGACAGGGAGGGTATTCACCCCTCCACTTT. Translation gives CASSPGQGGYSPLHF.

The rearrangement uses TRBV2 and TRBJ2-6; TRBD1 agrees at 7 bases. CDR1 and CDR2 from the germline V gene are SNHLY and FYNNEI. With 6 bases clipped from V and 1 base from J, the junction kept 3 bases outside the gene matches. CDR3 length equals 15 residues. The CDR3 DNA sequence: TGTGCCAGCAGGTACAGGGGTTCTGGGGCCAACGTCCTGACTTTC. Amino acid sequence: CASRYRGSGANVLTF.

The chain is built from TRBV7-2 and TRBJ2-6; D not resolved. V lost 4 bases, J lost 0 bases, and 13 bases lay in between. From germline, CDR1 is SGHTA and CDR2 FQGNSA. CDR3 length: 17 residues. The CDR3 here is CASSSQSVGSGANVLTF. The DNA for the CDR3 is TGTGCCAGCAGCTCACAATCGGTAGGCTCTGGGGCCAACGTCCTGACTTTC.

The CDR3 sequence is CASSSDRGARGSYNSPLHF. CDR3 DNA: TGTGCCAGCAGCTCTGACAGGGGCGCCCGCGGGTCCTATAATTCACCCCTCCACTTT. This sequence joins TRBV5-5 and TRBJ1-6, with 8 bases fitting TRBD1. The CDR3 totals 19 residues. The V segment lost 3 bases and the J segment 1 base; nucleotides outside the gene matches: 12. Germline loops: CDR1 SGHKS, CDR2 YYEKEE (reference sequence).

A single count supports this clone. The chain employs TRBV18 and TRBJ1-5; perhaps TRBD1 as D (5 bases). Germline-derived CDR1 and CDR2 are KGHSH and LQKENI. The CDR3 has 15 residues. Deletions cut 6 bases from V and 6 bases from J, with 18 bases between. The CDR3 loop is CASSMDRDGIQPQHF. CDR3 bases: TGTGCCAGCTCGATGGACCGGGACGGAATTCAGCCCCAGCATTTT. Variable domain in full (rest from reference TRBV18 and TRBJ1-5): NAGVMQNPRHLVRRRGQEARLRCSPMKGHSHVYWYRQLPEEGLKFMVYLQKENIIDESGMPKERFSAEFPKEGPSILRIQQVVRGDSAAYFCASSMDRDGIQPQHFGDGTRLSIL.

The chain recombines TRBV7-8 with TRBJ1-2, with 7 bases matching TRBD1. V shed 5 bases, J shed 4 bases, and the junction held 10 bases outside the gene matches. Per germline, CDR1 SGHVS and CDR2 FQNEAQ. The CDR3 is made up of 15 amino acids. The CDR3 DNA reads TGTGCCAGCAGCCCTCAGACAGGGATGGGCTATGGCTACACCTTC. Residues: CASSPQTGMGYGYTF.

In its sample, this clone was seen a few times. The rearrangement links TRBV7-9 to TRBJ1-6, with D possibly matching TRBD1 (5 bases). CDR1 and CDR2 (germline): SEHNR, FQNEAQ (reference sequence). The V end lost 1 base, the J end lost 8 bases, and 12 bases lay between the germline ends. The CDR3 covers 15 residues. The CDR3 spells CASSLVGRRYSPLHF. The CDR3 DNA reads TGTGCCAGCAGCTTAGTGGGGCGGCGTTATTCACCCCTCCACTTT.

This chain connects TRBV14 to TRBJ1-2, with unresolved D. Trimming stripped 1 base from V and 2 bases from J, with 5 bases between. Germline V gives CDR1 SGHDN, CDR2 FVKESK. The CDR3 consists of 13 residues. CDR3 region: CASSQARNYGYTF. For the CDR3, the DNA is TGTGCCAGCAGCCAAGCAAGAAACTATGGCTACACCTTC. The full variable domain, with the rest looked up from reference TRBV14 and TRBJ1-2, is EAGVTQFPSHSVIEKGQTVTLRCDPISGHDNLYWYRRVMGKEIKFLLHFVKESKQDESGMPNNRFLAERTGGTYSTLKVQPAELEDSGVYFCASSQARNYGYTFGSGTRLTVV.

The chain links TRBV19 to TRBJ1-1; the D gene is possibly TRBD1 (5 bases). This CDR3 has 13 residues. Trimming removed 4 bases at V and 6 bases at J, with 12 bases between. Germline loops: CDR1 LNHDA, CDR2 SQIVND (reference sequence). The CDR3 region has the DNA TGTGCCAGTAGTAACTCAGGGCCCGCTGAAGCTTTCTTT. Translating gives CASSNSGPAEAFF.

Here the CDR3 reads CASSYGGEETQYF. DNA of the CDR3: TGTGCCAGCAGTTACGGTGGGGAAGAGACCCAGTACTTC. The chain recombines TRBV6-5 with TRBJ2-5; no reliable D call. Trimming shortened V by 2 bases and J by 3 bases, and 7 bases separated the two germline ends. Germline V lookup: CDR1 MNHEY, CDR2 SVGAGI. CDR3 length: 13 residues.

This rearrangement joins TRBV7-9 to TRBJ1-6, with TRBD1 as a possible D gene (5 bases). This CDR3 contains 15 residues. Germline V gene data show CDR1 as SEHNR and CDR2 as FQNEAQ (reference sequence). With 1 base removed from V and 7 bases from J, the gap between germline ends came to 11 bases. CDR3 loop: CASSLVGGINSPLHF. In nucleotides, the CDR3 is TGTGCCAGCAGCTTAGTTGGGGGAATCAATTCACCCCTCCACTTT.

The chain links TRBV3-1 (or the pseudogene TRBV3-2) to TRBJ1-2; D uncertain. V lost 2 bases to trimming and J lost 4 bases, with 11 bases between them. CDR1 and CDR2 from the germline V gene are LGHDT and YNNKEL (reference sequence). The CDR3 spans 14 residues. The CDR3 bases are TGTGCCAGCAGCCAACAGTTCGCCCTCTATGGCTACACCTTC. Protein: CASSQQFALYGYTF.

The chain combines TRBV24-1 with TRBJ1-2; D remains ambiguous. Trimming cost V 5 bases and J 4 bases, with 10 bases left between them. This CDR3 is 13 amino acids long. From germline, CDR1 is KGHDR and CDR2 SFDVKD. CDR3 nucleotide sequence: TGTGCCACCAGTGGTTGGGAGAGCTATGGCTACACCTTC. Translation: CATSGWESYGYTF.

CDR3 amino acids: CASGVGTFQETQYF. In DNA form, the CDR3 reads TGTGCCAGCGGCGTCGGGACCTTTCAAGAGACCCAGTACTTC. The V call is TRBV6-5, the J call TRBJ2-5; D tentatively fits TRBD1 or TRBD2 (5 bases each). The CDR3 has 14 residues. The V end was cut by 8 bases, the J end by 2 bases, with 15 bases between. Per germline, CDR1 MNHEY and CDR2 SVGAGI.

The chain is built from TRBV5-6 and TRBJ2-5; 10 nucleotides align to TRBD2. CDR1 SGHDT and CDR2 YYEEEE come from the germline V gene. The CDR3 has 15 residues. V shed 2 bases and J 2 bases; nucleotides not matched to a gene: 3. The CDR3 sequence: CASSLLSGGQETQYF. CDR3 DNA: TGTGCCAGCAGCTTACTTAGCGGGGGGCAAGAGACCCAGTACTTC.

The chain is built from TRBV4-2 and TRBJ2-7, with 8 bases that match TRBD2. The CDR3 covers 16 residues. Germline V gives CDR1 LGHNA, CDR2 YNFKEQ. Trimming at V came to 4 bases and at J to 3 bases, leaving 11 bases not matched to a gene. The CDR3 protein is CASSREERGTSYEQYF. CDR3 in DNA: TGTGCCAGCAGCCGGGAGGAGAGAGGGACTAGCTACGAGCAGTACTTC.

The chain recombines TRBV6-5 with TRBJ2-2; 7 nucleotides match TRBD1. Germline CDR1 reads MNHEY; CDR2 reads SVGAGI. CDR3 length equals 13 residues. The V and J ends lost 6 bases and 7 bases, in that order; junction bases with no gene match: 5. The CDR3 sequence is CASRAGGSGELFF. In DNA, the CDR3 is TGTGCCAGCAGGGCAGGGGGAAGCGGGGAGCTGTTTTTT.

The chain joins TRBV30 to TRBJ1-1; 7 positions agree with TRBD1. Germline V gene data show CDR1 as GTSNPN and CDR2 as SVGIG (reference sequence). The CDR3 sequence is 13 residues long. The junction had 2 bases not matched to a gene; V was cut back by 2 bases and J by 2 bases. The CDR3 is CAWSRQGNTEAFF. DNA of the CDR3: TGTGCCTGGAGTCGACAGGGTAACACTGAAGCTTTCTTT.